Shown below are 30 T cell receptor beta chains from a single sample sequenced in a study of blood T cell repertoires in COVID-19. Sequencing used immunoSEQ multiplex PCR; TCRdb keeps in-frame clones, though not all of them. The table has over 130,000 clones, roughly 85% seen once. What was sequenced was peripheral blood. The source is a man over 45 with acute or convalescent COVID-19.

V usage is TRBV5-6 and J usage is TRBJ2-7; TRBD1 agrees at 8 bases. The germline V gene encodes CDR1 SGHDT and CDR2 YYEEEE. V was pared by 2 bases and J by 3 bases, with 13 bases of the junction left unmatched. The CDR3 is 17 amino acids. In nucleotides, the CDR3 is TGTGCCAGCAGCTTAGGGCCGCCGGGACAGGACCACTACGAGCAGTACTTC. Amino acid sequence: CASSLGPPGQDHYEQYF. The full variable domain, completed using reference TRBV5-6 and TRBJ2-7, is DAGVTQSPTHLIKTRGQQVTLRCSPKSGHDTVSWYQQALGQGPQFIFQYYEEEERQRGNFPDRFSGHQFPNYSSELNVNALLLGDSALYLCASSLGPPGQDHYEQYFGPGTRLTVT.

This clone was seen only once. The V and J genes are TRBV21-1 and TRBJ2-3; the table assigns TRBD1, which was not confirmed against the DNA. TRBV21-1 is listed as a pseudogene. The CDR3 contains 17 residues. CDR3 region: CASSKGGSVRSTDTQYF. CDR3 coding DNA: TGTGCCAGCAGCAAAGGGGGCAGCGTACGCAGCACAGATACGCAGTATTTT.

The chain recombines TRBV5-4 with TRBJ2-2, with 8 positions matching TRBD2. The V and J ends lost 0 bases and 6 bases, in that order; junction bases with no gene match: 7. The CDR3 sequence is 16 residues long. Per germline, CDR1 SGHNT and CDR2 YYREEE (reference sequence). The CDR3 protein is CASSLAPSGRAGELFF. The CDR3 region has the DNA TGTGCCAGCAGCTTGGCTCCGAGCGGGAGAGCCGGGGAGCTGTTTTTT.

V usage is TRBV6-2 or TRBV6-3 and J usage is TRBJ2-7; D unclear. CDR3 length equals 12 residues. Germline V gene data show CDR1 as MNHEY and CDR2 as SVGEGT. V lost 5 bases, J lost 3 bases, and 8 bases lay in between. In DNA form, the CDR3 reads TGTGCCAGCAGTCAGATCGTCTACGAGCAGTACTTC. The encoded protein is CASSQIVYEQYF.

The J gene is TRBJ2-5, the V gene TRBV5-5; a weak D match, TRBD2 (5 bases). The CDR3 has 14 amino acids. Germline assignment: CDR1 SGHKS and CDR2 YYEKEE (reference sequence). The V gene lost 0 bases and the J gene lost 1 base, with 7 bases spanning the gap. This CDR3 reads CASSLGGAQETQYF. CDR3 bases: TGTGCCAGCAGCTTGGGGGGAGCCCAAGAGACCCAGTACTTC. Drawing the rest from reference TRBV5-5 and TRBJ2-5, the complete variable domain is DAGVTQSPTHLIKTRGQQVTLRCSPISGHKSVSWYQQVLGQGPQFIFQYYEKEERGRGNFPDRFSARQFPNYSSELNVNALLLGDSALYLCASSLGGAQETQYFGPGTRLLVL.

The chain combines TRBV2 with TRBJ1-4; D may be TRBD1 (5 bases). Germline V gene lookup returns CDR1 SNHLY and CDR2 FYNNEI. The V end was cut by 7 bases, the J end by 3 bases, with 9 bases between. The CDR3 covers 13 residues. The CDR3 protein is CASTRGPNEKLFF. DNA of the CDR3: TGTGCCAGCACTAGGGGCCCTAATGAAAAACTGTTTTTT.

V and J are TRBV7-9 and TRBJ1-3; 8 bases match TRBD1. There are 16 residues in the CDR3. V was pared by 4 bases and J by 1 base, with 6 bases of the junction left unmatched. Looked up from germline, CDR1 is SEHNR and CDR2 is FQNEAQ (reference sequence). The CDR3 reads CASSYIQGESGNTIYF. Here the CDR3 DNA reads TGTGCCAGCAGCTATATACAGGGGGAGTCTGGAAACACCATATATTTT. Full variable domain (outside the CDR3, taken from reference TRBV7-9 and TRBJ1-3): DTGVSQNPRHKITKRGQNVTFRCDPISEHNRLYWYRQTLGQGPEFLTYFQNEAQLEKSRLLSDRFSAERPKGSFSTLEIQRTEQGDSAMYLCASSYIQGESGNTIYFGEGSWLTVV.

The chain uses TRBV3-1 (or the pseudogene TRBV3-2) and TRBJ2-7; D remains unclear. The CDR3 length is 12 residues. The germline gives CDR1 LGHDT, CDR2 YNNKEL (reference sequence). The V gene lost 8 bases and the J gene lost 6 bases, with 14 bases spanning the gap. In DNA, the CDR3 is TGTGCCAGCGCGGCGGAGAACTTCGAGCAGTACTTC. Its translation is CASAAENFEQYF.

The CDR3 here is CASSSKRQGGNEQFF. The CDR3 DNA is TGTGCCAGCAGCTCTAAACGACAGGGTGGCAATGAGCAGTTCTTC. The chain joins TRBV7-6 to TRBJ2-1; 7 bases agree with TRBD1. CDR1 is SGHVS and CDR2 is FNYEAQ in the germline V gene. The CDR3 extends over 15 amino acids. J lost 6 bases, V lost 4 bases, and 9 bases had no gene match.

J is TRBJ2-2 and V is TRBV2; possible D gene TRBD1, 6 bases. Germline V gives CDR1 SNHLY, CDR2 FYNNEI. The CDR3 length is 15 residues. Trimming removed 4 bases at V and 7 bases at J, with 16 bases between. In DNA, the CDR3 is TGTGCCAGCAGTGGACAGGCCCGAATTGGCGGGGAGCTGTTTTTT. Its translation is CASSGQARIGGELFF. The whole variable domain, filled in from reference TRBV2 and TRBJ2-2, reads EPEVTQTPSHQVTQMGQEVILRCVPISNHLYFYWYRQILGQKVEFLVSFYNNEISEKSEIFDDQFSVERPDGSNFTLKIRSTKLEDSAMYFCASSGQARIGGELFFGEGSRLTVL.

The rearrangement joins TRBV5-1 to TRBJ1-6, with 10 bases lining up with TRBD1. The junction had 3 bases not matched to a gene; V was cut back by 5 bases and J by 7 bases. This CDR3 comprises 14 residues. Per germline, CDR1 SGHRS and CDR2 YFSETQ. In DNA, the CDR3 is TGCGCCAGCAGACCGGGACAGGGGAATTCACCCCTCCACTTT. Translation: CASRPGQGNSPLHF.

The chain employs TRBV7-9 and TRBJ1-6; maybe TRBD1 (6 bases). CDR3 length: 17 residues. CDR1 SEHNR and CDR2 FQNEAQ come from the germline V gene (reference sequence). The ends were cut back, 5 bases at V and 2 bases at J, with 16 bases in the middle. CDR3 bases: TGTGCCAGCAGCCCAGCCCCAGGGGCAACCTATAATTCACCCCTCCACTTT. It translates to CASSPAPGATYNSPLHF.

V usage is TRBV5-6 and J usage is TRBJ1-6, with a possible D match to TRBD1 (6 bases). The CDR3 runs to 16 residues. Germline-derived CDR1 and CDR2 are SGHDT and YYEEEE. The V end was cut by 2 bases, the J end by 10 bases, with 19 bases between. The DNA of the CDR3 is TGTGCCAGCAGCTTTTATATAGGCAGGGGAAACTCACCCCTCCACTTT. It yields the protein CASSFYIGRGNSPLHF. Drawing the rest from reference TRBV5-6 and TRBJ1-6, the complete variable domain is DAGVTQSPTHLIKTRGQQVTLRCSPKSGHDTVSWYQQALGQGPQFIFQYYEEEERQRGNFPDRFSGHQFPNYSSELNVNALLLGDSALYLCASSFYIGRGNSPLHFGNGTRLTVT.

This chain connects TRBV5-1 to TRBJ2-7, with 7 bases lining up with TRBD2. Germline values: CDR1 SGHRS, CDR2 YFSETQ. The CDR3 runs 14 residues. With V trimmed by 4 bases and J by 6 bases, 10 bases remained unmatched. CDR3 amino acids: CASSPGVGGLEQYF. CDR3 sequence (DNA): TGCGCCAGCAGCCCTGGGGTGGGAGGGCTCGAGCAGTACTTC.

This chain joins TRBV12-3 or TRBV12-4 and TRBJ2-5, with D possibly TRBD1 on 7 matching bases. Trimming took 6 bases from V and 10 from J, leaving 18 bases between them. The CDR3 contains 13 residues. The CDR3 DNA reads as TGTGCCAGCAGCGGGGGACAGTTCTTAGGCCAGTACTTC. The encoded protein is CASSGGQFLGQYF.

The chain couples TRBV5-1 to TRBJ1-6; 9 bases align to TRBD1. The germline CDR1 and CDR2 sequences are SGHRS and YFSETQ. Unmatched junction bases numbered 8, after V lost 4 bases and J lost 9 bases. There are 15 residues in the CDR3. The CDR3 is CASSRTGQGGSPLHF. As DNA, the CDR3 is TGCGCCAGCAGCCGGACGGGACAGGGTGGTTCACCCCTCCACTTT.

The chain uses TRBV5-1 and TRBJ1-5; 8 bases are a match to TRBD1. J lost 2 bases, V lost 4 bases, and 5 bases had no gene match. CDR3 length: 15 residues. Per germline, CDR1 SGHRS and CDR2 YFSETQ. Here the CDR3 DNA reads TGCGCCAGCAGCCTGACAGGGGACGGCAATCAGCCCCAGCATTTT. Residues: CASSLTGDGNQPQHF. Based on the CDR3 plus reference TRBV5-1 and TRBJ1-5, the full variable domain is KAGVTQTPRYLIKTRGQQVTLSCSPISGHRSVSWYQQTPGQGLQFLFEYFSETQRNKGNFPGRFSGRQFSNSRSEMNVSTLELGDSALYLCASSLTGDGNQPQHFGDGTRLSIL.

This clone turned up a few times. This chain joins TRBV3-1 (or the pseudogene TRBV3-2) and TRBJ1-3; D gene uncertain. Trimming pared 1 base from V and 4 bases from J, leaving 8 bases between. The CDR3 consists of 14 residues. The germline gives CDR1 LGHDT, CDR2 YNNKEL (reference sequence). CDR3 in DNA: TGTGCCAGCAGCCAAGGCGGGAACGGAAACACCATATATTTT. It specifies CASSQGGNGNTIYF.

The chain combines TRBV9 with TRBJ2-3; TRBD1 might be the D (5 bases). CDR3 length: 14 amino acids. Trimming left V 4 bases short and J 6 bases short, with 15 bases between. From germline, CDR1 is SGDLS and CDR2 YYNGEE. The CDR3 bases are TGTGCCAGCAGCACATGGACAATGGGCGATACGCAGTATTTT. Protein: CASSTWTMGDTQYF.

This chain connects TRBV9 to TRBJ1-2; 10 positions agree with TRBD1. This CDR3 is built from 13 residues. The V and J ends lost 5 bases and 5 bases, in that order; junction bases with no gene match: 3. Germline V gives CDR1 SGDLS, CDR2 YYNGEE. CDR3 residues: CASRAGQGYGYTF. The CDR3 region has the DNA TGTGCCAGCAGAGCGGGACAGGGGTATGGCTACACCTTC.

V and J are TRBV11-2 and TRBJ1-4, with D perhaps matching TRBD1 (5 bases). There are 16 residues in the CDR3. From germline, CDR1 is SGHAT and CDR2 FQNNGV. Between the trimmed V and J ends, which lost 5 bases and 4 bases, there was a span of 17 bases. The CDR3 is CASSETSGYGNEKLFF. The CDR3, as DNA: TGTGCCAGCAGCGAAACATCAGGGTATGGTAATGAAAAACTGTTTTTT.

The chain couples TRBV2 to TRBJ1-4; 8 bases map to TRBD1. CDR3 length equals 16 residues. Germline loops: CDR1 SNHLY, CDR2 FYNNEI. Trimming removed 2 bases from V and 8 bases from J; junction bases left unmatched: 10. CDR3 nucleotides: TGTGCCAGCAGTGAAACTGATGACAGGGGATTCGAAAAACTGTTTTTT. It specifies CASSETDDRGFEKLFF.

The CDR3 reads CASSLLPRSDTQYF. CDR3 DNA sequence: TGTGCCAGCAGCCTCCTCCCTCGTTCAGATACGCAGTATTTT. This rearrangement joins TRBV3-1 (or the pseudogene TRBV3-2) to TRBJ2-3; D uncertain. Per germline, CDR1 LGHDT and CDR2 YNNKEL (reference sequence). The CDR3 spans 14 residues. The V end lost 4 bases, the J end lost 4 bases, and 12 bases lay between the germline ends.

Only a few counts were recorded for this clone. This rearrangement joins TRBV3-1 (or the pseudogene TRBV3-2) to TRBJ2-1; possible D gene TRBD1, 5 bases. The germline V and J ends were trimmed by 1 base and 7 bases, with 20 bases remaining between them. This CDR3 region has 17 residues. Germline CDR1 and CDR2: LGHDT and YNNKEL (reference sequence). The CDR3 spells CASSQAIQALGRNEQFF. The DNA of the CDR3 is TGTGCCAGCAGCCAAGCTATACAGGCTCTAGGACGAAATGAGCAGTTCTTC.

This chain connects TRBV12-5 to TRBJ1-5; D not resolved. With 2 bases removed from V and 5 bases from J, the gap between germline ends came to 13 bases. CDR1 and CDR2 (germline): LGHNT, FRNRAP. The CDR3 spans 15 residues. The CDR3 spells CASGLSEAGDQPQHF. In DNA, the CDR3 is TGTGCTAGTGGTTTGAGCGAGGCGGGTGATCAGCCCCAGCATTTT.

The CDR3, as DNA: TGTGCCATCAGTGTTGAGGGAGGGGGGGGTCAGCCCCAGCATTTT. Translated: CAISVEGGGGQPQHF. The chain links TRBV10-3 to TRBJ1-5, with a possible D match to TRBD1 (6 bases). The V gene's germline CDR1 is ENHRY and CDR2 SYGVKD. Between the trimmed V and J ends, which lost 4 bases and 6 bases, there was a span of 16 bases. The CDR3 runs 15 residues.

The chain employs TRBV12-5 and TRBJ2-1; TRBD1 agrees at 7 bases. Trimming took 5 bases from V and 0 from J; bases not matched to a gene: 4. Germline V gene data show CDR1 as LGHNT and CDR2 as FRNRAP. This CDR3 region has 15 residues. The CDR3, as DNA: TGTGCTAGTGGTATGGGACAGAGCTCCTACAATGAGCAGTTCTTC. As protein: CASGMGQSSYNEQFF.

The V gene is TRBV6-5, the J gene TRBJ1-1, with D perhaps TRBD1 (5 bases). V lost 6 bases and J lost 3, with 11 bases in between. The CDR3 is made up of 13 amino acids. Germline lookup yields CDR1 MNHEY and CDR2 SVGAGI. CDR3 protein: CASRSDRYTEAFF. The CDR3 bases are TGTGCCAGCAGATCCGACAGATACACTGAAGCTTTCTTT.

The chain uses TRBV10-2 and TRBJ2-7; 8 nucleotides line up with TRBD1. V was clipped by 7 bases and J by 5 bases; unmatched bases: 4. There are 12 residues in the CDR3. CDR1 and CDR2 (germline): WSHSY, SAAADI. The CDR3 spells CASTDRDHEQYF. The CDR3 DNA sequence: TGCGCCAGCACGGACAGGGACCACGAGCAGTACTTC.

The rearrangement links TRBV5-1 to TRBJ2-1, with 7 bases lining up with TRBD2. This CDR3 comprises 16 residues. Germline V gene data show CDR1 as SGHRS and CDR2 as YFSETQ. The trim removed 4 bases at V and 5 bases at J, leaving 12 bases unmatched. The CDR3 DNA follows: TGCGCCAGCAGCCTCCGACTAGCCGCCAGCAACAATGAGCAGTTCTTC. As protein: CASSLRLAASNNEQFF.